This entry lists 27 T cell receptor beta chains sequenced from one sample in a study of T cells in women clearing cervical HPV infection. TCRdb keeps only in-frame clones here, not all; method: immunoSEQ multiplex PCR. This sample's clone table lists 31,000 or so clones. The sequenced material came from blood buffy coat. All receptors come from a woman between 18 and 75 years old with a cervical HPV16 infection that either progressed to CIN3+ or cleared (not recorded which).

About this clone itself: The DNA ends 3 residues before the CDR3 does, and the rest of the CDR3 is filled in from the germline J gene. The rearrangement links TRBV19 to TRBJ1-1; D not resolved. Germline V gene lookup returns CDR1 LNHDA and CDR2 SQIVND (reference sequence). The CDR3 is made up of 11 amino acids. CDR3 bases read: TGTGCCAGTAGAGAGGCAAGGGCA. Encoded protein: CASREARA. The entire CDR3 protein reads CASREARAAFF. The complete variable domain, with remaining parts taken from reference TRBV19 and TRBJ1-1, reads DGGITQSPKYLFRKEGQNVTLSCEQNLNHDAMYWYRQDPGQGLRLIYYSQIVNDFQKGDIAEGYSVSREKKESFPLTVTSAQKNPTAFYLCASREARAAFFGQGTRLTVV.

A word on this clone: The CDR3 end lies 3 residues beyond the end of the read and is filled in from the germline J gene. The same CDR3 also results from other DNA sequences found in this sample. J is TRBJ1-3 and V is TRBV2, with 7 bases that match TRBD1. The V gene end was trimmed by 3 bases and the J gene end by 4 bases; junction bases not matched to a gene: 3. From germline, CDR1 is SNHLY and CDR2 FYNNEI. The CDR3 is 14 amino acids. The CDR3 protein is CASSEGTVGNTIYF. The part of the CDR3 DNA that was read is TGTGCCAGCAGTGAGGGGACAGTCGGAAACACC.

Turning to this clone: The read ends 3 residues before the CDR3 terminus; that terminus is restored from the germline J gene. The chain employs TRBV6-1 and TRBJ2-3; D is perhaps TRBD1 (6 bases). Germline lookup yields CDR1 MNHNS and CDR2 SASEGT. This CDR3 is built from 14 residues. This CDR3 is CASSEAGATQPQYF. The covered CDR3 bases are TGTGCCAGCAGTGAAGCGGGGGCGACTCAGCCG.

Note on this clone: The read ends 3 residues shy of where the CDR3 ends; the end is completed using the germline J gene. This chain connects TRBV12-3 or TRBV12-4 to TRBJ1-1, with 8 bases that match TRBD1. After removal of 6 bases from V and 5 bases from J, the junction contained 8 bases not matched to a gene. The CDR3 has 14 amino acids. The part of the CDR3 DNA that was read is TGTGCCAGCAGGAAAACAGGGGGAGAAACTGAA. It is translated as CASRKTGGETE. The CDR3 as a whole reads CASRKTGGETEAFF.

The sequenced part of the CDR3 DNA is TGTGCCAGTAGTATAGAATCACGGGGGGGCAATGAG. This sequence encodes CASSIESRGGNE. The whole CDR3 protein reads CASSIESRGGNEQFF. The chain links TRBV19 to TRBJ2-1; TRBD2 matches at 8 bases. The CDR3 end falls 3 residues outside the read, so it is completed with the germline J gene. The length of the CDR3 is 15 residues. Germline V lookup: CDR1 LNHDA, CDR2 SQIVND (reference sequence). J gave up 6 bases and V 0 bases, and 4 bases lay outside the gene matches.

A remark on this clone: The read halts 3 residues ahead of the CDR3 end, with the missing end drawn from the germline J gene. J is TRBJ2-2 and V is TRBV7-2; 10 bases line up with TRBD1. Germline lookup yields CDR1 SGHTA and CDR2 FQGNSA. This CDR3 comprises 15 residues. CDR3 DNA, as far as it was read: TGTGCCAGCAGCTTTCGACAGGGGGCTATGGAAAAG. Its translation: CASSFRQGAMEK. The whole CDR3 protein reads CASSFRQGAMEKLFF.

Turning to this clone: The read falls 3 residues short of the CDR3 end, and the missing part is taken from the germline J gene. This chain uses TRBV6-2 or TRBV6-3 with TRBJ2-4; 9 bases map to TRBD1. Looked up from germline, CDR1 is MNHEY and CDR2 is SVGEGT. This CDR3 contains 15 residues. CDR3 bases read: TGTGCCAGCAGTTACTGGGACAGGGCTAATCAGCCT. This codes for CASSYWDRANQP. The entire CDR3 protein reads CASSYWDRANQPQYF.

Details on this clone: Sequencing ends 3 residues short of the CDR3 end; the germline J gene provides the rest. The rearrangement links TRBV29-1 to TRBJ2-1; 9 bases agree with TRBD1. The V and J ends lost 7 bases and 0 bases, in that order; junction bases with no gene match: 4. This CDR3 is built from 14 residues. Germline V gives CDR1 SQVTM, CDR2 ANQGSEA. Here the CDR3 reads CSATGGSSYNEQFF. The CDR3 DNA, read in part, is TGCAGCGCGACAGGGGGTAGCTCCTACAATGAG.

To note about this clone: The read finishes 3 residues shy of the CDR3 end, and the germline J gene is used to complete it. This same CDR3 is encoded by further DNA sequences in the sample. The V gene is TRBV5-1, the J gene TRBJ1-3, with D maybe TRBD1 (6 bases). Trimming removed 0 bases from V and 8 bases from J, with 12 bases in between. The CDR3 totals 14 residues. The germline V gene has CDR1 SGHRS and CDR2 YFSETQ. The covered CDR3 bases are TGCGCCAGCAGCTTGGGACAGGAGGGGGACACC. Translation gives CASSLGQEGDT. The whole CDR3 protein is CASSLGQEGDTIYF.

On this clone itself: The read comes to an end 3 residues before the CDR3 does, leaving the germline J gene to fill in the end. This chain uses TRBV19 with TRBJ1-4; D call uncertain. Looked up from germline, CDR1 is LNHDA and CDR2 is SQIVND (reference sequence). V lost 7 bases to trimming and J lost 8 bases, with 8 bases between them. This CDR3 is built from 11 residues. This chain's CDR3 is CASTRREKLFF. The CDR3 bases that were read are TGTGCCAGTACTCGGCGGGAAAAA.

Concerning this clone itself: The read falls 3 residues short of the CDR3 end, and the missing part is taken from the germline J gene. This chain joins TRBV7-9 and TRBJ2-4, with unresolved D. Per the germline V gene, CDR1 is SEHNR and CDR2 is FQNEAQ (reference sequence). This CDR3 contains 14 residues. The sequenced part of the CDR3 DNA is TGTGCCAGCAGCTTATTAGGCGGAAACTATGGT. Amino acid sequence: CASSLLGGNYG. The full CDR3 is CASSLLGGNYGQYF.

Notes on this clone: The CDR3 end falls 3 residues outside the read, so it is completed with the germline J gene. V gene TRBV20-1 combines with J gene TRBJ1-2; D perhaps matches TRBD1 (5 bases). The CDR3 length is 15 residues. The V end was cut by 5 bases, the J end by 4 bases, with 20 bases between. Germline V CDR1 and CDR2: DFQATT, SNEGSKA (reference sequence). The DNA read from the CDR3 is TGCAGTGCTCACCAGCAGGGCCAGCGCGGCTATGGC. Translation gives CSAHQQGQRGYG. From start to end, the CDR3 is CSAHQQGQRGYGYTF.

As concerns this clone: The read finishes 3 residues shy of the CDR3 end, and the germline J gene is used to complete it. The chain recombines TRBV5-1 with TRBJ2-1; 7 bases align to TRBD1. V shed 3 bases, J shed 2 bases, and the junction held 5 bases outside the gene matches. This CDR3 contains 15 residues. Germline V gene data show CDR1 as SGHRS and CDR2 as YFSETQ. Incomplete CDR3 DNA: TGCGCCAGCAGCTCGAGGGGGCTCGCCTACAATGAG. It encodes CASSSRGLAYNE. The entire CDR3 protein is CASSSRGLAYNEQFF.

Regarding this clone: The read gets to within 3 residues of the CDR3 end, and the germline J gene fills in the rest. The chain is built from TRBV24-1 and TRBJ2-2; 7 nucleotides agree with TRBD1. Losses at the gene ends were 7 bases for V and 0 bases for J; bases not matched to a gene: 4. CDR3 length: 15 amino acids. CDR1 and CDR2 (germline): KGHDR, SFDVKD. CDR3 DNA, as far as it was read: TGTGCCACCAGCCGGGGACAGCCGAACACCGGGGAG. Residues: CATSRGQPNTGE. The whole CDR3 sequence reads CATSRGQPNTGELFF.

As for this clone: The sequence runs out 3 residues before the end of the CDR3; the remainder is reconstructed from the germline J gene. V usage is TRBV20-1 and J usage is TRBJ2-1, with 8 bases aligning to TRBD2. The ends lost 8 bases at V and 3 bases at J; junction bases unmatched: 9. CDR1 is DFQATT and CDR2 is SNEGSKA in the germline V gene (reference sequence). The CDR3 contains 14 residues. This chain's CDR3 is CSSRGTSDYNEQFF. CDR3 DNA, as far as it was read: TGCAGTTCCCGGGGGACTAGTGACTACAATGAG.

A word on this clone: The CDR3 end lies 3 residues beyond the end of the read and is filled in from the germline J gene. V is TRBV6-1 and J is TRBJ2-3; a possible D gene is TRBD1 (6 bases). CDR1 MNHNS and CDR2 SASEGT come from the germline V gene. The CDR3 has 15 amino acids. The chain's CDR3 is CASSEEDFGGQPQYF. CDR3 DNA, as far as it was read: TGTGCCAGCAGTGAAGAAGATTTTGGGGGCCAGCCG.

As regards this clone: From the germline J gene comes the end of the CDR3, since the read stops 3 residues before it. J is TRBJ1-1 and V is TRBV2, with D maybe TRBD1 (5 bases). The CDR3 covers 15 residues. Germline V lookup: CDR1 SNHLY, CDR2 FYNNEI. V shed 6 bases and J shed 1 base, with 15 bases lying between them. CDR3 protein: CASRERGQRNTEAFF. Incomplete CDR3 DNA: TGTGCCAGCAGGGAGAGAGGACAAAGGAACACTGAA.

The DNA read from the CDR3 is TGTGCCAGCACGACGGGACAAGAGACG. Its translation: CASTTGQET. Given in full, the CDR3 is CASTTGQETQYF. This chain uses TRBV2 with TRBJ2-3, with D possibly being TRBD1 (6 bases). The read ends 3 residues shy of where the CDR3 ends; the end is completed using the germline J gene. Germline V lookup: CDR1 SNHLY, CDR2 FYNNEI. This CDR3 contains 12 residues. The whole variable domain, remainder taken from reference TRBV2 and TRBJ2-3, is EPEVTQTPSHQVTQMGQEVILRCVPISNHLYFYWYRQILGQKVEFLVSFYNNEISEKSEIFDDQFSVERPDGSNFTLKIRSTKLEDSAMYFCASTTGQETQYFGPGTRLTVL.

Notes on this clone: The missing CDR3 end, 3 residues past where the read stops, is filled in from the germline J gene. This chain uses TRBV6-2 or TRBV6-3 with TRBJ2-4, with 9 bases fitting TRBD2. Trimming removed 4 bases from V and 0 bases from J; junction bases left unmatched: 7. In germline, CDR1 is MNHEY, CDR2 SVGEGT. The CDR3 is 17 residues long. CDR3 bases read: TGTGCCAGCAGTTCGGATAGCGGGGGCCTAGCCAAAAACATT. Translating it yields CASSSDSGGLAKNI. The entire CDR3 protein reads CASSSDSGGLAKNIQYF.

A word on this clone: The observed sequence ends 3 residues before the CDR3 terminus, with the missing tail filled in from the germline J gene. The gene calls are TRBV27 and TRBJ2-7, with 8 bases identical to TRBD1. Germline V gene data show CDR1 as MNHEY and CDR2 as SMNVEV (reference sequence). Unmatched junction bases numbered 9, after V lost 5 bases and J lost 3 bases. CDR3 length: 15 residues. CDR3: CASSRTGTGIYEQYF. The DNA read from the CDR3 is TGTGCCAGCAGTCGTACCGGGACAGGCATCTACGAG.

A word on this clone: Read sequence stops 3 residues before the CDR3 end, and the germline J gene provides the missing end. The V gene is TRBV19, the J gene TRBJ2-2, with a tentative D call TRBD1 (6 bases). Germline V lookup: CDR1 LNHDA, CDR2 SQIVND (reference sequence). CDR3 length equals 18 residues. The sequenced part of the CDR3 DNA is TGTGCCAGTAGTATAGGGACGGCAGATTTTCTGGGGGCCAACGTG. Residues: CASSIGTADFLGANV. The full CDR3 protein is CASSIGTADFLGANVLFF.

For this clone: The CDR3 end falls 3 residues outside the read, so it is completed with the germline J gene. V and J are TRBV5-3 and TRBJ2-2; 9 nucleotides agree with TRBD1. TRBV5-3 falls under the ORF class, with uncertain function. The V segment lost 5 bases and the J segment 1 base; nucleotides outside the gene matches: 12. The CDR3 covers 18 residues. The CDR3 is CARRVSIAGQGNTGELFF. CDR3 DNA, as far as it was read: TGTGCCAGAAGGGTCTCCATTGCGGGACAGGGGAACACCGGGGAG.

In regard to this clone: The read ends 3 residues shy of where the CDR3 ends; the end is completed using the germline J gene. V and J are TRBV20-1 and TRBJ1-1; TRBD1 is a possible D gene (6 bases). CDR3 length: 14 residues. CDR1 DFQATT and CDR2 SNEGSKA come from the germline V gene (reference sequence). CDR3 DNA, as far as it was read: TGCAGTGCTAGAGCGGGAGGGGGTAGGGTGAAA. Translating gives CSARAGGGRVK. The CDR3 as a whole reads CSARAGGGRVKAFF.

In the case of this clone: The CDR3 end falls 3 residues outside the read, so it is completed with the germline J gene. V and J are TRBV5-1 and TRBJ2-1; 14 nucleotides match TRBD2. Per germline, CDR1 SGHRS and CDR2 YFSETQ. With V trimmed by 4 bases and J by 9 bases, 6 bases remained unmatched. The CDR3 spans 15 residues. CDR3 amino acids: CASSTGTSGRGEQFF. The CDR3 bases that were read are TGCGCCAGCAGCACCGGGACTAGCGGGAGAGGTGAG.

Comment on this clone: The CDR3 is cut off 3 residues early in the read; its end comes from the germline J gene. Other DNA sequences of this sample code for an identical CDR3. The chain carries TRBV29-1 and TRBJ1-1; 7 nucleotides align to TRBD1. Germline V gene sequence: CDR1 SQVTM, CDR2 ANQGSEA. The V and J ends lost 7 bases and 1 base, in that order; junction bases with no gene match: 3. The length of the CDR3 is 12 residues. CDR3 DNA (partial): TGCAGCGCTAGGACAGGGAACACTGAA. The encoded protein is CSARTGNTE. Given in full, the CDR3 is CSARTGNTEAFF.

Comments on this clone: The DNA ends 3 residues before the CDR3 does, and the rest of the CDR3 is filled in from the germline J gene. Other nucleotide sequences in the sample specify the same CDR3. V gene TRBV7-6 combines with J gene TRBJ1-2; 8 bases map to TRBD1. Germline V gene data show CDR1 as SGHVS and CDR2 as FNYEAQ. The CDR3 sequence is 15 residues long. The sequenced part of the CDR3 DNA is TGTGCCAGCAGGCCGGACAGGGCGAGCACAGATACA. This sequence encodes CASRPDRASTDT. From start to end, the CDR3 is CASRPDRASTDTYTF.

Points on this clone: The CDR3 extends 3 residues past the end of the read, so its final part is completed from the germline J gene. The V gene is TRBV12-5, the J gene TRBJ2-7; 13 nucleotides match TRBD2. This CDR3 has 16 residues. Per germline, CDR1 LGHNT and CDR2 FRNRAP. The V segment lost 1 base and the J segment 3 bases; nucleotides outside the gene matches: 3. The CDR3 is CASGLDTSGGVYEQYF. Partial CDR3 DNA: TGTGCTAGTGGTTTGGATACTAGCGGGGGGGTCTACGAG.